The clone carrying this TCR beta chain occurred many times. Its specificity is not known. The germline CDR1 and CDR2 sequences are SEHNR and FQNEAQ (reference sequence). V lost 1 base and J 0 bases, leaving 9 bases between the germline ends. This CDR3 has 15 residues. Fresh peripheral blood, about 9.9 ml, yielded the PBMCs. This specimen belongs to a study of T cells in Graves' hyperthyroidism and ophthalmopathy. At the level of the study: Blood from the periphery was taken at initial diagnosis, before any treatment.

The source material, RNA transcripts, was used to amplify TCR beta CDR3 regions. The primer set for the first-round RT-PCR of the TCR CDR3 was HTBI. TCRdb re-called the multiplex PCR reads with MiXCR, one entry per CDR3 protein. The repertoire consists of some 350,000 distinct CDR3 sequences, with around a sixth occurring once and the leading ten covering 25% to 30%. General study results and limits: Ophthalmopathy got predicted by the model a median roughly 6.4 months before its onset.

The chain combines TRBV7-9 with TRBJ2-5, with D uncertain. This receptor was obtained from a woman under 30 with Graves' hyperthyroidism that later progressed to Graves' ophthalmopathy. The specimen was blood. DNA of the CDR3: TGTGCCAGCAGCTTAGGATCCGTGTACCAAGAGACCCAGTACTTC. The encoded protein is CASSLGSVYQETQYF.